The rows below give T cell receptor beta chains drawn from one sample of a study of CD4 T cell repertoires in COVID-19. Sequencing was performed with immunoSEQ multiplex PCR; in TCRdb, only in-frame clones are kept and a portion is missing. The table lists fewer than 30,000 clones, over 90% of them singletons. The input for sequencing was circulating follicular helper CD4+ T cells (cTfh) from blood, taken before the COVID-19 pandemic. These receptors all stem from a human donor who had COVID-19. CDR3s include the opening cysteine and the closing phenylalanine or tryptophan. Fields, in order: V gene, D gene, J gene, clone size, CDR3 length, CDR3 DNA, CDR3 protein. D genes are given only for firm matches. Only part of the rows carry a size: once, few, many, or a class if the clone is expanded.

TRBV7-5	NA	TRBJ1-6	once	14	NA	CARSVGQGSSPLHF
TRBV2	NA	TRBJ1-2	NA	12	TGTGCCAGCCGCGCAGGGATCTCTGGCTACACCTTC	CASRAGISGYTF
TRBV5-1	TRBD1	TRBJ2-2	NA	14	TGCGCCAGCAGCTCCGACAGGGTGACCGGGGAGCTGTTTTTT	CASSSDRVTGELFF
TRBV15	TRBD2	TRBJ2-1	once	16	TGTGCCACCAGCAAGGGCGGGAGCTCTTTCTACAATGAGCAGTTCTTC	CATSKGGSSFYNEQFF
TRBV7-9	NA	TRBJ1-1	NA	15	TGTGCCAGCAGCTACCCCCTCGGAGACAGACCCGAAGCTTTCTTT	CASSYPLGDRPEAFF
TRBV5-1	TRBD1	TRBJ1-1	NA	16	TGCGCCAGCAGTCCGGGACAGGGGTATTCCTACACTGAAGCTTTCTTT	CASSPGQGYSYTEAFF
TRBV19	TRBD2	TRBJ2-1	NA	22	TGTGCCAGTAGTACGAGGGGGCTTGGACTAGCGGGAGGGTCGGGCTCCTACAATGAGCAGTTCTTC	CASSTRGLGLAGGSGSYNEQFF
TRBV5-4	TRBD1	TRBJ1-2	NA	15	TGTGCCAGCACACGGACAGGCCAATCTAACTATGGCTACACCTTC	CASTRTGQSNYGYTF
TRBV18	TRBD2	TRBJ2-2	once	16	TGTGCCAGCTCACCACTCGCGCAGGGAGGGTCCGGGGAGCTGTTTTTT	CASSPLAQGGSGELFF
TRBV5-1	NA	TRBJ1-6	once	15	TGCGCCAGCAGCTTGAGATTTATCGCGAATTCACCCCTCCACTTT	CASSLRFIANSPLHF
TRBV4-2	NA	TRBJ1-2	NA	13	TGTGCCACCACAAGAACGGGAGGTTATGGCTACACCTTC	CATTRTGGYGYTF
TRBV5-6	TRBD1	TRBJ1-3	NA	16	TGTGCCAGCAGCTTGGGGACAGGCCGCTCTGGAAACACCATATATTTT	CASSLGTGRSGNTIYF
TRBV5-6	TRBD1	TRBJ2-3	NA	15	TGTGCCAGCAACCGGATCGGGACAGGGGCAGATACGCAGTATTTT	CASNRIGTGADTQYF
TRBV5-1	TRBD1	TRBJ2-7	NA	13	TGCGCCAGCAGCCGGGACAGGGGCTACGAGCAGTACTTC	CASSRDRGYEQYF
TRBV29-1	NA	TRBJ1-3	NA	13	TGCAGCGCCAGGGCAGGGGCTGGAAACACCATATATTTT	CSARAGAGNTIYF
TRBV27	NA	TRBJ1-5	NA	14	TGTGCCAGCAGTTACGGGAGCAGCAATCAGCCCCAGCATTTT	CASSYGSSNQPQHF
TRBV30	NA	TRBJ2-1	NA	11	TGTGCCTGGAGTGTACGCGGTAACCTGTTCTTC	CAWSVRGNLFF
TRBV9	NA	TRBJ1-1	NA	14	TGTGCCAGCAGCGTCCTACAGGGTGCCACTGAAGCTTTCTTT	CASSVLQGATEAFF
TRBV15	TRBD2	TRBJ2-1	NA	15	TGTGCCACCAACCCAGGACTAGCGGGGGGTGGGGAGCAGTTCTTC	CATNPGLAGGGEQFF
TRBV5-4	TRBD2	TRBJ2-3	once	16	TGTGCCAGCAGCCAGTATAGCGGGGGGGCAGTAGATACGCAGTATTTT	CASSQYSGGAVDTQYF
TRBV30	NA	TRBJ2-5	NA	12	TGTGCCTGGAGTTCAGGGTTTGAGACCCAGTACTTC	CAWSSGFETQYF
TRBV10-3	NA	TRBJ2-2	NA	15	TGTGCCATCAGTGGGGGGGGCAGGGCGACCGGGGAGCTGTTTTTT	CAISGGGRATGELFF
TRBV5-5	TRBD2	TRBJ2-4	NA	18	TGTGCCAGCAGCTTGGGGGGACTAGCGGGGGGATCGGGAAACATTCAGTACTTC	CASSLGGLAGGSGNIQYF
TRBV30	NA	TRBJ2-5	NA	17	TGTGCCTCCGGCCGGGAGTCAGCCGGTTTTATCCAAGAGACCCAGTACTTC	CASGRESAGFIQETQYF
TRBV15	NA	TRBJ2-2	NA	15	TGTGCCACCAGCAGAGACCTATCTTCTTCGGGGGAGCTGTTTTTT	CATSRDLSSSGELFF
TRBV4-1	NA	TRBJ1-4	NA	16	TGCGCCAGCAGCCAAGACGTGGCTGCAACTAATGAAAAACTGTTTTTT	CASSQDVAATNEKLFF
TRBV15	NA	TRBJ1-2	NA	14	TGTGCCACCAGCCGTACGGGGGCTAACTATGGCTACACCTTC	CATSRTGANYGYTF
TRBV18	TRBD2	TRBJ2-1	NA	16	TGTGCCAGCTCACCAGGGACTAGCGGGGGGGCATATGAGCAGTTCTTC	CASSPGTSGGAYEQFF
TRBV4-1	NA	TRBJ2-5	NA	14	TGCGCCAGCAGCCTAACCCGGGGACAAGAGACCCAGTACTTC	CASSLTRGQETQYF
TRBV28	TRBD2	TRBJ2-3	NA	15	TGTGCCAGCAGCCATGCCACTAGCGGGAGGGATACGCAGTATTTT	CASSHATSGRDTQYF
TRBV19	TRBD1	TRBJ1-5	NA	15	TGTGCCAGTAATAGACCCGGGACAGGGGTTCAGCCCCAGCATTTT	CASNRPGTGVQPQHF
TRBV28	NA	TRBJ2-1	once	11	TGTGCCAGCAATCGGTACAATGAGCAGTTCTTC	CASNRYNEQFF
TRBV19	NA	TRBJ2-5	NA	13	TGTGCCAGTAGTAACCAGGGGCAAGAGACCCAGTACTTC	CASSNQGQETQYF
TRBV5-1	TRBD1	TRBJ2-7	NA	15	TGCGCCAGCAGCTTGGCAGGACAGGGCTCCTACGAGCAGTACTTC	CASSLAGQGSYEQYF
TRBV16	NA	TRBJ1-2	NA	16	TGTGCCAGCAGCCAATCCCGGGGGAGGGATGACTATGGCTACACCTTC	CASSQSRGRDDYGYTF
TRBV5-5	TRBD1	TRBJ2-1	NA	15	TGTGCCAGCAGCTTGGAAGGGACAGGGAGGAATGAGCAGTTCTTC	CASSLEGTGRNEQFF
TRBV6-4	NA	TRBJ2-5	few	14	TGTGCCAGCAGTGCCCAGACAGATTCAGGGACCCAGTACTTC	CASSAQTDSGTQYF
TRBV10-3	NA	TRBJ2-7	NA	16	TGTGCCATCAGTGAGAGGCATCGCGGTGTTTCCTACGAGCAGTACTTC	CAISERHRGVSYEQYF
TRBV25-1	NA	TRBJ2-5	NA	14	TGTGCCAGCAGTGAATGGGTGGGAGCAGAGACCCAGTACTTC	CASSEWVGAETQYF
TRBV4-2	TRBD1	TRBJ1-4	NA	15	TGTGCCAGCAGCCTGGACAGGGGTGCTAATGAAAAACTGTTTTTT	CASSLDRGANEKLFF
TRBV7-2	NA	TRBJ2-7	NA	14	TGTGCCAGCAGCTTAGTTACAGTCTCCTACGAGCAGTACTTC	CASSLVTVSYEQYF
TRBV7-9	TRBD2	TRBJ2-5	once	17	TGTGCCAGCAGCCCCCAAGGACTAGCGGGAGTCGTAGAGACCCAGTACTTC	CASSPQGLAGVVETQYF
TRBV7-9	TRBD2	TRBJ2-2	NA	14	TGTGCCAGCACCCCTAGCGGGAACACCGGGGAGCTGTTTTTT	CASTPSGNTGELFF
TRBV6-6	TRBD1	TRBJ2-7	NA	15	TGTGCCAGCAGCTCACAATTCGGACAGGGCACCGAGCAGTACTTC	CASSSQFGQGTEQYF
TRBV7-8	TRBD2	TRBJ2-7	NA	18	TGTGCCAGCAGCTTAGCGAATAGAGCTACTAGCGGGGTGCTGGAGCAGTACTTC	CASSLANRATSGVLEQYF
TRBV2	NA	TRBJ1-2	NA	13	TGTGCCAGCAGCTCCCGGGGGGTCTATGGCTACACCTTC	CASSSRGVYGYTF